This passage covers 10 T cell receptor beta chains from one sample sequenced in a study of blood T cell repertoires in COVID-19. Clones were read by immunoSEQ multiplex PCR, and TCRdb kept only the in-frame ones, dropping some. The sample consists of some 300,000 clones, roughly 86% of them appearing once. The sequencing sample was made of peripheral blood. These receptors were taken from a man between 65 and 79 years old with acute or convalescent COVID-19.

This clone was counted a single time. The rearrangement uses TRBV7-2 and TRBJ2-5, with TRBD1 as a possible D gene (6 bases). CDR1 SGHTA and CDR2 FQGNSA come from the germline V gene. The CDR3 has 15 residues. V was shortened by 1 base and J by 2 bases, with 11 bases between the two germline ends. The CDR3 DNA follows: TGTGCCAGCAGCTTAGGGTCAGGGGTTCAAGAGACCCAGTACTTC. Protein product: CASSLGSGVQETQYF.

This sequence joins TRBV5-1 and TRBJ2-7; D might be TRBD2 (6 bases). The CDR3 runs 12 residues. Germline loops: CDR1 SGHRS, CDR2 YFSETQ. V was clipped by 4 bases and J by 5 bases, with 10 bases between them. For the CDR3, the DNA is TGCGCCAGCAGCCCCCCGGGGGACGAGCAGTACTTC. Amino acid sequence: CASSPPGDEQYF.

The chain is built from TRBV6-5 and TRBJ2-7; maybe TRBD1 (6 bases). The germline CDR1 and CDR2 sequences are MNHEY and SVGAGI. The length of the CDR3 is 14 residues. Trimming cost V 5 bases and J 2 bases, with 13 bases left between them. CDR3 loop: CASSNTGSPYEQYF. CDR3 DNA sequence: TGTGCCAGCAGTAATACAGGGTCTCCCTACGAGCAGTACTTC.

This chain connects TRBV18 to TRBJ2-6, with D unresolved. This CDR3 is 17 amino acids long. The germline V gene has CDR1 KGHSH and CDR2 LQKENI. V lost 2 bases and J lost 0, with 11 bases in between. As DNA, the CDR3 is TGTGCCAGCTCACCAAGTACAGCCGGCTCTGGGGCCAACGTCCTGACTTTC. Translation: CASSPSTAGSGANVLTF.

This chain uses TRBV6-2 or TRBV6-3 with TRBJ1-2; 10 bases fit TRBD1. V was pared by 2 bases and J by 10 bases, with 7 bases of the junction left unmatched. The CDR3 contains 14 residues. Per the germline V gene, CDR1 is MNHEY and CDR2 is SVGEGT. The CDR3 nucleotides read TGTGCCAGCAGTTACAACGGACAGGGGGTTGACTACACCTTC. It codes for CASSYNGQGVDYTF.

V gene TRBV19 combines with J gene TRBJ1-6; maybe TRBD1 (6 bases). Germline V gene sequence: CDR1 LNHDA, CDR2 SQIVND (reference sequence). The V end lost 6 bases, the J end lost 3 bases, and 12 bases lay between the germline ends. CDR3 size: 15 residues. The CDR3: CASRPGVDYNSPLHF. The CDR3 nucleotides read TGTGCCAGTAGACCAGGGGTCGACTATAATTCACCCCTCCACTTT. The entire variable domain, with the rest obtained from reference TRBV19 and TRBJ1-6, is as follows: DGGITQSPKYLFRKEGQNVTLSCEQNLNHDAMYWYRQDPGQGLRLIYYSQIVNDFQKGDIAEGYSVSREKKESFPLTVTSAQKNPTAFYLCASRPGVDYNSPLHFGNGTRLTVT.

The chain links TRBV6-5 to TRBJ2-1; TRBD2 agrees at 16 bases. Germline V CDR1 and CDR2: MNHEY, SVGAGI. V dropped 6 bases and J dropped 13; count of bases not matched to a gene: 6. This CDR3 comprises 14 residues. The CDR3 nucleotides read TGTGCCAGCAGCACGGGACTAGCGGGGGGGCGCCAGTTCTTC. Residues: CASSTGLAGGRQFF.

This clone was seen a few times. V usage is TRBV5-1 and J usage is TRBJ2-1, with D unresolved. The CDR3 has 14 residues. Trimming stripped 4 bases from V and 0 bases from J, with 8 bases between. Looked up from germline, CDR1 is SGHRS and CDR2 is YFSETQ. For the CDR3, the DNA is TGCGCCAGCAGCGTCATGAGCTCCTACAATGAGCAGTTCTTC. Amino acid sequence: CASSVMSSYNEQFF. Variable domain in full (rest from reference TRBV5-1 and TRBJ2-1): KAGVTQTPRYLIKTRGQQVTLSCSPISGHRSVSWYQQTPGQGLQFLFEYFSETQRNKGNFPGRFSGRQFSNSRSEMNVSTLELGDSALYLCASSVMSSYNEQFFGPGTRLTVL.

The chain combines TRBV3-1 (or the pseudogene TRBV3-2) with TRBJ2-5, with D possibly matching TRBD1 (6 bases). The V gene lost 1 base and the J gene lost 1 base, with 7 bases spanning the gap. CDR3 length equals 14 residues. Germline V gene lookup returns CDR1 LGHDT and CDR2 YNNKEL (reference sequence). The CDR3 sequence: CASSQVGAQETQYF. The DNA for the CDR3 is TGTGCCAGCAGCCAAGTGGGGGCCCAAGAGACCCAGTACTTC.

V usage is TRBV24-1 and J usage is TRBJ2-2; no reliable D call. V was clipped by 7 bases and J by 0 bases, with 5 bases between them. The CDR3 has 13 residues. Germline V gene lookup returns CDR1 KGHDR and CDR2 SFDVKD. The CDR3 reads CATRSSNTGELFF. The CDR3 region has the DNA TGTGCCACCAGGAGTTCGAACACCGGGGAGCTGTTTTTT.